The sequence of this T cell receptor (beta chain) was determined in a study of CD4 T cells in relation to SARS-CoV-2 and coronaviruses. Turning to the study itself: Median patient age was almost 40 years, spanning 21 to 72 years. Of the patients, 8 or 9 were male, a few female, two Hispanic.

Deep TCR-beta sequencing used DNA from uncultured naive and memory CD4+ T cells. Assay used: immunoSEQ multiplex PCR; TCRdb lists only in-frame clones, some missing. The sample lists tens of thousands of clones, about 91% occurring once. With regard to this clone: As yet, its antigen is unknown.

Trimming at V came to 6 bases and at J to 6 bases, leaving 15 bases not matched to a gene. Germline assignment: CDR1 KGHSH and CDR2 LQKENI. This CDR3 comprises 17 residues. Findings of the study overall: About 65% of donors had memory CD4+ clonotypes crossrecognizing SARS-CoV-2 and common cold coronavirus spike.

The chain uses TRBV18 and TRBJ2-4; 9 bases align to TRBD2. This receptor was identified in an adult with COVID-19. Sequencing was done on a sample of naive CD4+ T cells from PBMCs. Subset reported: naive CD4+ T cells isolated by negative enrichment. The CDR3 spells CASSLGSSGIYGNIQYF. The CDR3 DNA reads TGTGCCAGCTCCCTTGGGTCTAGCGGGATCTATGGAAACATTCAGTACTTC.